This T cell receptor beta chain was identified in a study of regulatory T cells in long-lasting Graves disease. Study context: Patients with persistent Graves' disease had over 5 years of antithyroid drugs and persistent TSH receptor antibodies.

The sample holds a few counts of this clonotype. Its cognate antigen is unknown. The time point here: persistent/refractory GD, antithyroid drugs over 5 years with positive TRAb. The TCR library was made from RNA extracted from PBMCs. Staff drew 8 to 9 milliliters of peripheral blood into EDTA tubes. The V gene lost 3 bases and the J gene lost 0 bases, with 29 bases spanning the gap. Germline lookup yields CDR1 KGHDR and CDR2 SFDVKD. The CDR3 has 22 amino acids. Study findings and constraints: Persistent patients shared some 2,500 public clonotypes among themselves. Newly diagnosed patients shared fewer, at some 900. Newly diagnosed disease favored TRBV20-1 and TRBJ2-1 over persistent disease.

Combining iRepertoire HTBI primers with Arm-PCR of CDR3 regions, the authors built TCR beta libraries. TCRdb re-called the multiplex PCR reads through MiXCR, storing one row per CDR3 protein. This sample has around 340,000 distinct CDR3 sequences, with about 18% found just once. This receptor was obtained from a female donor with Graves disease. This specimen consisted of peripheral blood mononuclear cells (PBMCs), obtained when the disease was refractory, from a patient treated with antithyroid drugs. V usage is TRBV24-1 and J usage is TRBJ1-5; D call uncertain. The CDR3 nucleotides read TGTGCCACCAGTGATGCTAAAAGAGGGCCCGGAACTCGCCCTTATAGCAATCAGCCCCAGCATTTT. This gives the protein CATSDAKRGPGTRPYSNQPQHF.